This TCR beta chain appears in the sequencing data of a study of blood T cells in healthy people across ages. Germline V gives CDR1 DFQATT, CDR2 SNEGSKA (reference sequence). V lost 6 bases and J lost 2, with 16 bases in between. The CDR3 length is 14 residues. General study findings and limits: Expanded clonotype shifts may have been confounded, as the donors had an unknown CMV status.

The use of a sample-barcoded 5' primer and a J-beta primer mix characterized a second PCR of roughly 6 to 11 cycles. TCRdb recomputed calls from the 5' RACE reads with MiXCR, one row per CDR3 protein. Found here are about 720,000 distinct CDR3 sequences, over 20% of them singletons; the top ten hold roughly 22%. This clonotype was seen once. Its antigen is currently unknown. The sequenced material came from blood. The clonotype originates from a man in his 70s in good health. J is TRBJ1-1 and V is TRBV20-1; D unclear. Here the CDR3 DNA reads TGCAGTGCCCCACGGCTCACAGATAACACTGAAGCTTTCTTT. Protein: CSAPRLTDNTEAFF.